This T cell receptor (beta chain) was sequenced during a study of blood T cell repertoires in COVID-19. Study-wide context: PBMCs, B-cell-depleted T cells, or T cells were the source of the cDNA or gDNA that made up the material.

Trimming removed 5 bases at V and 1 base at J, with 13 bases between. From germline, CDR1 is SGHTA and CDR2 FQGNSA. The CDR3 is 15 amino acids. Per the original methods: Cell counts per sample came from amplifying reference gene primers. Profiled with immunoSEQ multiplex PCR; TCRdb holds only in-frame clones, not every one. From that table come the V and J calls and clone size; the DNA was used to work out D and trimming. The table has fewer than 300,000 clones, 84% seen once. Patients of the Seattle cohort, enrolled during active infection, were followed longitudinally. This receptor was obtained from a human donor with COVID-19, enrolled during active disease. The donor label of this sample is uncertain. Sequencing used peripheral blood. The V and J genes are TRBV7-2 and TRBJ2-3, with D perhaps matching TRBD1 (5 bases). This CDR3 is CASSLRGIGTDTQYF. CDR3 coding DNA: TGTGCCAGCAGCCTTAGGGGAATTGGCACAGATACGCAGTATTTT.